This T cell receptor beta chain was profiled in a study of early T cells in non-severe SARS-CoV-2 infection. Findings of the study overall: Lookups in VDJdb leaned toward anti-spike CD8 responses and missed private and CD4 specificities.

In germline, CDR1 is LNHDA, CDR2 SQIVND (reference sequence). This CDR3 region has 14 residues. V was pared by 9 bases and J by 8 bases, with 19 bases between. Unique molecular identifiers were affixed to single, distinct cDNA molecules. TCRdb reanalysed the 5' RACE reads using MiXCR and keeps one entry per CDR3 protein. The sample includes about 83,000 distinct CDR3 sequences, roughly an eighth of them seen just once. Note on this clonotype: Its antigen is not identified. A much larger clone sits a single nucleotide away, making a read error possible.

This TCR came from an adult who was a healthcare worker with PCR-confirmed SARS-CoV-2 infection or an uninfected control (not recorded which). Sequencing input: whole blood. The chain links TRBV19 to TRBJ2-2; a possible D gene is TRBD2 (6 bases). As DNA, the CDR3 is TGTGCCAGATCGTACCCCGCGGGGTCAGGGGAGCTGTTTTTT. The encoded protein is CARSYPAGSGELFF.